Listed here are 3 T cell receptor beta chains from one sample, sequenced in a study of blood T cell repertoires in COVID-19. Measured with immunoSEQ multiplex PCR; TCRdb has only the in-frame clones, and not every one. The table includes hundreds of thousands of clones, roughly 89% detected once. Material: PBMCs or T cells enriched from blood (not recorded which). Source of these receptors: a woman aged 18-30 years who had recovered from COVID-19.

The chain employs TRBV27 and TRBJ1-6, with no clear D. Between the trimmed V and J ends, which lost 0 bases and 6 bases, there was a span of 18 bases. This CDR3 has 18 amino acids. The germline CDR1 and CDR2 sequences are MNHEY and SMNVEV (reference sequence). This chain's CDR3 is CASSLSARVPLSNSPLHF. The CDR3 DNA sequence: TGTGCCAGCAGTTTATCAGCGAGGGTACCCCTCTCTAATTCACCCCTCCACTTT.

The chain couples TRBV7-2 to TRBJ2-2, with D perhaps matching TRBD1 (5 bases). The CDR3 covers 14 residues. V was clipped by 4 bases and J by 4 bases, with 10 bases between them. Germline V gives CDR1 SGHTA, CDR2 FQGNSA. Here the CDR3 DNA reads TGTGCCAGCAGCTCAGGACAACTCACCGGGGAGCTGTTTTTT. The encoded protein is CASSSGQLTGELFF. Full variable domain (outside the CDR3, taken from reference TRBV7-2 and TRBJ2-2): GAGVSQSPSNKVTEKGKDVELRCDPISGHTALYWYRQSLGQGLEFLIYFQGNSAPDKSGLPSDRFSAERTGGSVSTLTIQRTQQEDSAVYLCASSSGQLTGELFFGEGSRLTVL.

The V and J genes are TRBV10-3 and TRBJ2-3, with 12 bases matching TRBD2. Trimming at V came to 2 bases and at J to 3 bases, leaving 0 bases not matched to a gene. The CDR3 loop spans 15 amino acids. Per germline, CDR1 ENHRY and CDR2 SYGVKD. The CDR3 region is CAISETSGGTDTQYF. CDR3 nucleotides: TGTGCCATCAGTGAGACTAGCGGGGGGACAGATACGCAGTATTTT.